This passage covers 24 T cell receptor beta chains from one sample sequenced in a study of T-cell reconstitution after alpha-beta-depleted transplantation in children. Preparation of the TCRbeta library used unique molecular identifiers. In TCRdb, the PCR reads were re-called with MiXCR into one record per CDR3 protein. Here the sample spans 200,000 to 300,000 distinct CDR3 sequences, around 7.8% being singletons. Source: PBMCs, mostly from graft donor cells, taken 180 days after TCRalphabeta/CD19-depleted stem cell transplant. These receptors were collected from a male patient between 10 and 17 years old who had a stem cell transplant for acute lymphoblastic leukemia, so the T cells may come from the graft donor.

Concerning this clonotype: It may be a read error: a sequence one base away is much more abundant. The chain combines TRBV6-2 or TRBV6-3 with TRBJ2-3; TRBD2 aligns across 8 bases. From germline, CDR1 is MNHEY and CDR2 SVGEGT. Trimming took 6 bases from V and 8 from J; bases not matched to a gene: 13. The CDR3 is 15 residues long. CDR3 loop: CASRPTSGPKRTQYF. CDR3 sequence (DNA): TGTGCCAGCAGGCCAACTAGCGGCCCGAAGCGTACGCAGTATTTT.

The table lists this clonotype with many counts. The V gene is TRBV4-2, the J gene TRBJ1-2; no clear D gene. Per the germline V gene, CDR1 is LGHNA and CDR2 is YNFKEQ. V shed 1 base and J shed 3 bases, with 6 bases lying between them. The CDR3 loop spans 13 amino acids. The CDR3 DNA follows: TGTGCCAGCAGCCAAGCTGGTGACTATGGCTACACCTTC. Encoded protein: CASSQAGDYGYTF.

This clonotype was counted between two and nine times. This CDR3 reads CASTQGTNEQFF. The CDR3 region has the DNA TGTGCCAGCACCCAAGGGACAAATGAGCAGTTCTTC. V is TRBV28 and J is TRBJ2-1; D might be TRBD1 (6 bases). The CDR3 length is 12 residues. Germline loops: CDR1 MDHEN, CDR2 SYDVKM. Trimming pared 7 bases from V and 7 bases from J, leaving 11 bases between.

This clonotype occurred many times. V is TRBV10-3 and J is TRBJ2-2, with 9 nucleotides matching TRBD2. Germline V gene sequence: CDR1 ENHRY, CDR2 SYGVKD. CDR3 length equals 17 residues. The J segment lost 4 bases and the V segment lost 6 bases, leaving 12 bases of the junction unmatched. CDR3 in amino acids: CAIRGIAGAPGTGELFF. CDR3 sequence (DNA): TGTGCCATCAGAGGAATAGCGGGGGCCCCGGGCACCGGGGAGCTGTTTTTT.

This clonotype was observed many times. The rearrangement links TRBV10-3 to TRBJ1-2; D remains unclear. The V gene lost 5 bases and the J gene lost 4 bases, with 11 bases spanning the gap. The CDR3 is made up of 13 amino acids. Germline CDR1 ENHRY, CDR2 SYGVKD. The CDR3 loop reads CAISKDPGYGYTF. The CDR3 nucleotides read TGTGCCATCAGTAAAGATCCAGGCTATGGCTACACCTTC.

This clonotype was picked up many times. V usage is TRBV27 and J usage is TRBJ2-7; 8 bases match TRBD1. Germline lookup yields CDR1 MNHEY and CDR2 SMNVEV (reference sequence). The length of the CDR3 is 15 residues. Germline trimming cut 3 bases from V and 3 bases from J; bases unmatched to any gene: 7. The CDR3 region has the DNA TGTGCCAGCAGTTTGGGGACAGGCGGCCTCTACGAGCAGTACTTC. Translating it yields CASSLGTGGLYEQYF.

This clonotype has ten or more counts. The chain is built from TRBV20-1 and TRBJ2-1, with D possibly matching TRBD2 (6 bases). Trimming pared 4 bases from V and 9 bases from J, leaving 19 bases between. Germline-derived CDR1 and CDR2 are DFQATT and SNEGSKA (reference sequence). The CDR3 has 14 amino acids. DNA of the CDR3: TGCAGTGCTAAGACGGGAGATGGGAAACCTGAGCAGTTCTTC. It translates to CSAKTGDGKPEQFF.

J is TRBJ1-1 and V is TRBV7-9; perhaps TRBD1 as D (6 bases). The V gene lost 2 bases and the J gene lost 5 bases, with 15 bases spanning the gap. The germline CDR1 and CDR2 sequences are SEHNR and FQNEAQ (reference sequence). The CDR3 contains 15 residues. CDR3 amino acids: CASSLPAGTPTEAFF. Here the CDR3 DNA reads TGTGCCAGCAGCTTACCCGCCGGGACACCTACTGAAGCTTTCTTT.

This clonotype was counted ten times or more. The V and J genes are TRBV3-1 and TRBJ2-1, with D unresolved. V lost 7 bases and J 6 bases, leaving 13 bases between the germline ends. Germline CDR1 is LGHDT and CDR2 is YNNKEL (reference sequence). This CDR3 contains 13 residues. The CDR3: CASTPPGRNEQFF. The CDR3 DNA follows: TGTGCCAGCACCCCCCCCGGGCGCAATGAGCAGTTCTTC.

This clonotype was observed a single time. One base away lies a much larger clone, so this may be a sequencing read error. The genes are TRBV16 and TRBJ2-1, with 7 nucleotides matching TRBD2. The CDR3 runs 15 residues. Germline lookup yields CDR1 KGHSY and CDR2 FQNENV. The CDR3 DNA follows: TGTGCCAGCAGCCAACGGGACTACCTTTTCAATGACCAGTTCTTC. The encoded protein is CASSQRDYLFNDQFF.

This clonotype occurred many times. J is TRBJ1-2 and V is TRBV12-3 or TRBV12-4; a possible D gene is TRBD1 (6 bases). Trimming shortened V by 3 bases and J by 7 bases, and 12 bases separated the two germline ends. CDR3 size: 13 residues. In DNA, the CDR3 is TGTGCCAGCAGTTTGTCACAGGGAACTGGCTACACCTTC. Its translation: CASSLSQGTGYTF.

Ten or more counts support this clonotype. The chain carries TRBV6-1 and TRBJ1-4; perhaps TRBD1 as D (5 bases). This CDR3 spans 17 amino acids. The germline V and J ends were trimmed by 6 bases and 5 bases, with 22 bases remaining between them. Per the germline V gene, CDR1 is MNHNS and CDR2 is SASEGT. The CDR3 is CASSSGSRGTWNEKLFF. The DNA for the CDR3 is TGTGCCAGCAGCTCTGGGTCGAGGGGAACGTGGAATGAAAAACTGTTTTTT.

This clonotype was picked up a small number of times. V is TRBV3-1 and J is TRBJ1-1; a weak D match, TRBD1 (6 bases). With 4 bases removed from V and 1 base from J, the gap between germline ends came to 19 bases. This CDR3 contains 17 residues. In germline, CDR1 is LGHDT, CDR2 YNNKEL (reference sequence). As DNA, the CDR3 is TGTGCCAGCAGCCCAAAGAAGGGGGACCGACCGAACACTGAAGCTTTCTTT. The encoded protein is CASSPKKGDRPNTEAFF.

This clonotype was seen ten or more times. The chain combines TRBV23-1 with TRBJ2-7; maybe TRBD1 (6 bases). TRBV23-1 is an ORF, and what it does is uncertain. Trimming removed 4 bases at V and 2 bases at J, with 12 bases between. The CDR3 covers 14 residues. The CDR3 DNA follows: TGCGCCAGCAGTCTCCACAGGGCCACCTACGAGCAGTACTTC. It translates to CASSLHRATYEQYF.

This clonotype was seen repeatedly, ten times or more. V is TRBV6-5 and J is TRBJ2-7, with 9 bases fitting TRBD1. The CDR3 runs 15 residues. The germline V gene encodes CDR1 MNHEY and CDR2 SVGAGI. Losses at the gene ends were 0 bases for V and 2 bases for J; bases not matched to a gene: 2. CDR3 amino acids: CASSYSGTGTYEQYF. CDR3 sequence (DNA): TGTGCCAGCAGTTACTCCGGGACAGGGACCTACGAGCAGTACTTC.

This clonotype was detected ten times or more. The rearrangement joins TRBV21-1 to TRBJ2-5; the D call of TRBD1 is as the table states it, not checked on the DNA. TRBV21-1 is noted as a pseudogene. The CDR3 runs to 17 residues. The CDR3 nucleotides read TGTGCCAGCAGCAAAGGAGTTAACAGGCAGATGGGAGGGACCCAGTACTTC. This gives the protein CASSKGVNRQMGGTQYF.

This clonotype was recorded many times. V gene TRBV5-1 combines with J gene TRBJ1-1, with D unresolved. Germline assignment: CDR1 SGHRS and CDR2 YFSETQ. The CDR3 is made up of 13 amino acids. Trimming took 0 bases from V and 7 from J, leaving 10 bases between them. Written as DNA, the CDR3 is TGCGCCAGCAGCTTGGAGTCCCAGAGTGAAGCTTTCTTT. Translating it yields CASSLESQSEAFF.

There are a few counts of this clonotype. The chain links TRBV6-2 or TRBV6-3 to TRBJ2-7, with D unresolved. The CDR3 runs 12 residues. The V gene lost 2 bases and the J gene lost 2 bases, with 4 bases spanning the gap. Germline V gene data show CDR1 as MNHEY and CDR2 as SVGEGT. CDR3 sequence: CASSYVPYEQYF. CDR3 bases: TGTGCCAGCAGTTACGTTCCCTACGAGCAGTACTTC.

This clonotype was observed many times. The DNA for the CDR3 is TGTGCCAGTAGTATGGTCGGCGGGAGGGCCGATGAGCAGTTCTTC. Its translation is CASSMVGGRADEQFF. This chain connects TRBV19 to TRBJ2-1, with TRBD2 identical over 9 bases. With V trimmed by 3 bases and J by 8 bases, 8 bases remained unmatched. The CDR3 loop spans 15 amino acids. Germline CDR1 and CDR2: LNHDA and SQIVND (reference sequence).

This chain connects TRBV28 to TRBJ1-5; D remains unclear. CDR3 length: 11 residues. Looked up from germline, CDR1 is MDHEN and CDR2 is SYDVKM. Trimming removed 4 bases at V and 5 bases at J, with 3 bases between. DNA for the CDR3: TGTGCCAGCAGTTCCTATCAGCCCCAGCATTTT. It encodes CASSSYQPQHF.

At least ten counts were recorded for this clonotype. The V call is TRBV20-1, the J call TRBJ1-2; D not resolved. V lost 0 bases, J lost 4 bases, and 6 bases lay in between. The CDR3 contains 12 residues. Looked up from germline, CDR1 is DFQATT and CDR2 is SNEGSKA (reference sequence). CDR3 sequence: CSARELSYGYTF. The CDR3 bases are TGCAGTGCTAGAGAGCTATCCTATGGCTACACCTTC.

This clonotype was found many times. The gene calls are TRBV5-1 and TRBJ2-5; tentative D call: TRBD1 (6 bases). Germline-derived CDR1 and CDR2 are SGHRS and YFSETQ. The V gene lost 5 bases and the J gene lost 0 bases, with 11 bases spanning the gap. The CDR3 sequence is 14 residues long. CDR3 in DNA: TGCGCCAGCAGGGAATGGGACAACCAAGAGACCCAGTACTTC. Translation gives CASREWDNQETQYF.

With respect to this clonotype: A much larger clone differs by one base, so this may be a read error. The CDR3 DNA reads TGTGCCAGCTCATCACCCGGAGCGGCCAACGTCCTGACTTTC. The encoded protein is CASSSPGAANVLTF. The chain employs TRBV18 and TRBJ2-6; the D is unclear. The CDR3 sequence is 14 residues long. CDR1 and CDR2 (germline): KGHSH, LQKENI.

This clonotype was picked up many times. The chain recombines TRBV20-1 with TRBJ2-1; perhaps TRBD2 as D (6 bases). Between the trimmed V and J ends, which lost 6 bases and 10 bases, there was a span of 10 bases. This CDR3 spans 10 amino acids. CDR1 is DFQATT, CDR2 SNEGSKA, per germline (reference sequence). CDR3 residues: CSALRGEQFF. In DNA, the CDR3 is TGCAGTGCCCTCCGGGGGGAGCAGTTCTTC.